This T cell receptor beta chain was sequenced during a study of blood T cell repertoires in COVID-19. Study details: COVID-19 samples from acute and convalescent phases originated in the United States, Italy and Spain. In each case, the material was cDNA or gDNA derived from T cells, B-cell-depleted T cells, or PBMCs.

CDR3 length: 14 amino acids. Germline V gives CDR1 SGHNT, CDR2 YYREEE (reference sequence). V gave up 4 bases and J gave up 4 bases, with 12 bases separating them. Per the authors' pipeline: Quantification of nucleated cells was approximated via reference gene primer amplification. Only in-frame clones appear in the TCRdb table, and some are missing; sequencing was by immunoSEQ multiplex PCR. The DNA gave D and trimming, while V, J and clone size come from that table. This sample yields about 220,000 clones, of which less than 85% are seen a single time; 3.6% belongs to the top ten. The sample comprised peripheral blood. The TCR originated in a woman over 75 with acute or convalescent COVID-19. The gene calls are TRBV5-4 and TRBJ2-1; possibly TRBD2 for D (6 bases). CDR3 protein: CASSLGLAYNEQFF. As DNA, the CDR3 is TGTGCCAGCAGCCTGGGACTCGCGTACAATGAGCAGTTCTTC.